The 4 T cell receptor beta chains below come from one sample, sequenced in a study of T cell responses to AZD1222 COVID-19 vaccine. The table came from immunoSEQ multiplex PCR; TCRdb's copy has only in-frame clones and leaves some out. The sample yields under 200,000 clones, 80% to 95% seen once. The material sequenced was peripheral blood, taken on day 0 of AZD1222 vaccination. These receptors were taken from an adult in good health.

The genes are TRBV7-6 and TRBJ1-2; 10 bases are a match to TRBD1. Germline loops: CDR1 SGHVS, CDR2 FNYEAQ. V lost 3 bases to trimming and J lost 4 bases; unmatched junction nucleotides: 8. The CDR3 loop spans 16 amino acids. The CDR3 sequence: CASSLGQGSSGYGYTF. In DNA form, the CDR3 reads TGTGCCAGCAGCTTGGGACAGGGGAGTTCCGGCTATGGCTACACCTTC.

The chain employs TRBV27 and TRBJ1-1; a possible D gene is TRBD1 (5 bases). This CDR3 is 13 amino acids long. Germline CDR1 and CDR2: MNHEY and SMNVEV (reference sequence). Trimming cost V 10 bases and J 1 base, with 13 bases left between them. The CDR3 sequence is CATARGANTEAFF. In nucleotides, the CDR3 is TGTGCCACCGCGAGGGGAGCGAACACTGAAGCTTTCTTT.

The CDR3 DNA follows: TGTGCCAGCAGTTTACGAACCGGGGTCAGCACTGAAGCTTTCTTT. This codes for CASSLRTGVSTEAFF. The genes are TRBV27 and TRBJ1-1; no firm D call. The CDR3 contains 15 residues. Germline CDR1 reads MNHEY; CDR2 reads SMNVEV (reference sequence). With 2 bases removed from V and 4 bases from J, the gap between germline ends came to 14 bases.

The V call is TRBV29-1, the J call TRBJ1-3; no definite D call. The germline V gene has CDR1 SQVTM and CDR2 ANQGSEA. The CDR3 runs to 15 residues. Deletions cut 3 bases from V and 0 bases from J, with 12 bases between. The DNA for the CDR3 is TGCAGCGTTGACGAAGGGCCTATCTCTGGAAACACCATATATTTT. This codes for CSVDEGPISGNTIYF.